This entry lists 24 T cell receptor beta chains sequenced from one sample in a study of T-cell reconstitution after alpha-beta-depleted transplantation in children. TCRbeta library preparation incorporated unique molecular identifiers. One entry per CDR3 protein, called by TCRdb with MiXCR from the PCR reads. The sample shows roughly 190,000 distinct CDR3 sequences, 13% to 15% of them seen only once. Sequenced material: PBMCs from the stem cell graft donor, taken from the stem cell graft. These receptors were obtained from a human donor who donated a stem cell graft to a child with acute lymphoblastic leukemia.

At least ten counts were recorded for this clonotype. The chain links TRBV5-6 to TRBJ2-1; 10 bases align to TRBD2. The germline CDR1 and CDR2 sequences are SGHDT and YYEEEE. Trimming took 5 bases from V and 3 from J; bases not matched to a gene: 5. The CDR3 runs 15 residues. CDR3 in DNA: TGTGCCAGCAGTCCCGGGACTAGCGACTACAATGAGCAGTTCTTC. This gives the protein CASSPGTSDYNEQFF.

This clonotype was observed at least ten times. V gene TRBV4-2 combines with J gene TRBJ1-2, with a tentative D call TRBD1 (6 bases). The V and J ends lost 3 bases and 4 bases respectively, with 21 bases between them. CDR3 length: 17 amino acids. Looked up from germline, CDR1 is LGHNA and CDR2 is YNFKEQ. CDR3 amino acids: CASSHPGGGQIGYGYTF. The CDR3 nucleotides read TGTGCCAGCAGCCATCCTGGGGGCGGACAGATCGGCTATGGCTACACCTTC.

The sample holds many counts of this clonotype. The CDR3 DNA is TGTGCCAGCAGTTTGGCTGGGATTGACACCGGGGAGCTGTTTTTT. Protein: CASSLAGIDTGELFF. The chain employs TRBV12-3 or TRBV12-4 and TRBJ2-2; D is unresolved. Between the trimmed V and J ends, which lost 3 bases and 3 bases, there was a span of 11 bases. The length of the CDR3 is 15 residues.

The sample holds many counts of this clonotype. The J gene is TRBJ1-2, the V gene TRBV12-3 or TRBV12-4; D is unclear. The length of the CDR3 is 13 residues. Trimming took off 5 bases at V and 0 bases at J, with 7 bases between the two ends. CDR3 region: CASSRQTNYGYTF. CDR3 bases: TGTGCCAGCAGTAGACAAACTAACTATGGCTACACCTTC.

This clonotype was seen repeatedly, ten times or more. The V call is TRBV29-1, the J call TRBJ1-1; no definite D call. The germline CDR1 and CDR2 sequences are SQVTM and ANQGSEA. Trimming shortened V by 5 bases and J by 2 bases, and 3 bases separated the two germline ends. This CDR3 is 10 amino acids long. CDR3 bases: TGCAGCGTTTATAACACTGAAGCTTTCTTT. Encoded protein: CSVYNTEAFF.

This clonotype was seen repeatedly, ten times or more. The CDR3 region has the DNA TGCGCCAGCAGCGCCAGACCCGGGACTGAGCAAGAGACCCAGTACTTC. This codes for CASSARPGTEQETQYF. This sequence joins TRBV4-1 and TRBJ2-5, with D maybe TRBD2 (6 bases). The CDR3 spans 16 residues. Germline V gene data show CDR1 as MGHRA and CDR2 as YSYEKL. Between the trimmed V and J ends, which lost 5 bases and 2 bases, there was a span of 18 bases.

The CDR3 nucleotides are TGTGCCTGGACCAAGGATCGGGGCACAGATACGCAGTATTTT. It yields the protein CAWTKDRGTDTQYF. This rearrangement joins TRBV30 to TRBJ2-3; D unresolved. This CDR3 region has 14 residues. V lost 4 bases and J 1 base, leaving 12 bases between the germline ends. Germline CDR1 GTSNPN, CDR2 SVGIG (reference sequence).

Ten or more counts support this clonotype. This chain connects TRBV5-1 to TRBJ2-5; D ambiguous. The V end was cut by 7 bases, the J end by 3 bases, with 7 bases between. This CDR3 spans 11 amino acids. Germline CDR1 is SGHRS and CDR2 is YFSETQ. CDR3 coding DNA: TGCGCCAGCGGTAGGGAAGAGACCCAGTACTTC. Amino acids: CASGREETQYF.

The chain couples TRBV18 to TRBJ2-1; D not certain. V dropped 1 base and J dropped 6 bases, with 7 bases sitting between them. The CDR3 is 13 residues long. Germline CDR1 reads KGHSH; CDR2 reads LQKENI. The CDR3 is CASSPLSGNEQFF. CDR3 in DNA: TGTGCCAGCTCACCACTCTCCGGCAATGAGCAGTTCTTC.

This clonotype was picked up many times. This chain joins TRBV7-2 and TRBJ1-1; TRBD1 agrees at 7 bases. This CDR3 has 14 amino acids. The V gene end was trimmed by 3 bases and the J gene end by 3 bases; junction bases not matched to a gene: 4. From germline, CDR1 is SGHTA and CDR2 FQGNSA. CDR3 nucleotide sequence: TGTGCCAGCAGCTTTGCCCAGGGGGACACTGAAGCTTTCTTT. Its protein product is CASSFAQGDTEAFF.

The chain carries TRBV20-1 and TRBJ1-2; 9 bases match TRBD1. Germline values: CDR1 DFQATT, CDR2 SNEGSKA (reference sequence). V lost 3 bases, J lost 0 bases, and 8 bases stayed unmatched. This CDR3 is 16 amino acids long. The CDR3 DNA is TGCAGTGCTAGTCTCCAACGGACAGGGGCTAACTATGGCTACACCTTC. It translates to CSASLQRTGANYGYTF.

Note on this clonotype: A much bigger clone sits one base away, suggesting this may be a read error. The V call is TRBV11-2, the J call TRBJ2-1; D possibly corresponds to TRBD2 (6 bases). Trimming took off 4 bases at V and 0 bases at J, with 19 bases between the two ends. The CDR3 covers 18 residues. CDR1 is SGHAT, CDR2 FQNNGV, per germline. The CDR3 protein is CASSSVGSGPSSYNEQFF. DNA for the CDR3: TGTGCCAGCAGCTCCGTGGGGAGCGGGCCAAGCTCCTACAATGAGCAGTTCTTC.

This clonotype was counted at least ten times. The chain combines TRBV6-5 with TRBJ1-1; 7 positions match TRBD1. The V segment lost 5 bases and the J segment 5 bases; nucleotides outside the gene matches: 17. The CDR3 extends over 17 amino acids. CDR1 and CDR2 from the germline V gene are MNHEY and SVGAGI. The CDR3, as DNA: TGTGCCAGCAGTCACGAAATCTACAGGGGAAGTGATACTGAAGCTTTCTTT. It codes for CASSHEIYRGSDTEAFF.

A note on this clonotype: One end of the junction is discordant with germline, which a read error may explain. The V gene is TRBV11-2, the J gene TRBJ2-7, with D tentatively TRBD2 (6 bases). CDR3 length: 15 residues. Germline CDR1 and CDR2: SGHAT and FQNNGV. CDR3 region: CASSSLQRTTYGQYF. CDR3 in DNA: TGTGCCAGCAGCTCTCTTCAGAGGACTACCTACGGGCAGTACTTC.

The table lists this clonotype with many counts. The chain recombines TRBV20-1 with TRBJ2-3; D is perhaps TRBD1 (6 bases). The CDR3 spans 15 residues. From germline, CDR1 is DFQATT and CDR2 SNEGSKA (reference sequence). The V end lost 1 base, the J end lost 2 bases, and 13 bases lay between the germline ends. In nucleotides, the CDR3 is TGCAGTGCTAGAGCTCGGACAGAACCCACAGATACGCAGTATTTT. It yields the protein CSARARTEPTDTQYF.

This clonotype occurred many times. As DNA, the CDR3 is TGTGCCATCCAGGGGGCCAGTGGAGAGACCCAGTACTTC. Translation gives CAIQGASGETQYF. The rearrangement links TRBV10-3 to TRBJ2-5, with 8 bases lining up with TRBD1. The V gene's germline CDR1 is ENHRY and CDR2 SYGVKD. V gave up 8 bases and J gave up 4 bases; unmatched junction bases: 6. The CDR3 loop spans 13 amino acids.

V usage is TRBV13 and J usage is TRBJ2-7; TRBD2 matches 7 bases. Germline values: CDR1 PRHDT, CDR2 FYEKMQ (reference sequence). The CDR3 consists of 16 residues. After removal of 4 bases from V and 1 base from J, the junction contained 10 bases not matched to a gene. DNA of the CDR3: TGTGCCAGCAGCTCCATCGCGGGAGTTGGGTCCTACGAGCAGTACTTC. Its protein is CASSSIAGVGSYEQYF.

The V and J genes are TRBV4-1 and TRBJ2-1; 7 positions match TRBD2. Germline CDR1 is MGHRA and CDR2 is YSYEKL. V shed 3 bases, J shed 6 bases, and the junction held 8 bases outside the gene matches. The CDR3 is made up of 15 amino acids. CDR3 in DNA: TGCGCCAGCAGCCACGTCGGACTAGAGGGCAATGAGCAGTTCTTC. Translating gives CASSHVGLEGNEQFF.

This clonotype was detected many times. V is TRBV28 and J is TRBJ2-7; TRBD1 matches at 10 bases. CDR3 length: 17 residues. From germline, CDR1 is MDHEN and CDR2 SYDVKM. V lost 1 base and J lost 4; bases outside the gene matches: 10. The CDR3 is CASSLLGQGRRGYEQYF. As DNA, the CDR3 is TGTGCCAGCAGTTTATTGGGACAGGGGAGAAGAGGGTACGAGCAGTACTTC.

This clonotype appeared many times. The chain links TRBV20-1 to TRBJ2-7; the D is unclear. Germline values: CDR1 DFQATT, CDR2 SNEGSKA (reference sequence). The CDR3 loop spans 15 amino acids. V lost 2 bases to trimming and J lost 0 bases, with 14 bases between them. The CDR3 DNA reads as TGCAGTGCTAGACCCCTTACGGGCGGCTCCTACGAGCAGTACTTC. This translates into CSARPLTGGSYEQYF.

This clonotype was detected many times. This sequence joins TRBV20-1 and TRBJ1-1; possibly TRBD1 for D (6 bases). CDR1 and CDR2 from the germline V gene are DFQATT and SNEGSKA (reference sequence). V shed 5 bases and J shed 5 bases, with 12 bases lying between them. The CDR3 runs 12 residues. The chain's CDR3 is CSAYRVGTEAFF. CDR3 coding DNA: TGCAGTGCTTACAGGGTGGGTACTGAAGCTTTCTTT.

This clonotype was detected only a few times. The chain uses TRBV7-8 and TRBJ2-2, with TRBD1 matching over 9 bases. The trim removed 5 bases at V and 4 bases at J, leaving 11 bases unmatched. The CDR3 totals 17 residues. The V gene's germline CDR1 is SGHVS and CDR2 FQNEAQ. The CDR3 bases are TGTGCCAGCAGCCCTCACAGGGGGCAGGGGATCACCGGGGAGCTGTTTTTT. Protein product: CASSPHRGQGITGELFF.

In this sample, this clonotype turned up many times. V is TRBV12-3 or TRBV12-4 and J is TRBJ2-7, with D perhaps given as TRBD1 or TRBD2 (5 bases each). Trimming stripped 4 bases from V and 2 bases from J, with 9 bases between. The CDR3 totals 13 residues. The CDR3 reads CASSSGTPYEQYF. The DNA for the CDR3 is TGTGCCAGCAGTTCGGGGACCCCCTACGAGCAGTACTTC.

The sample holds many counts of this clonotype. V usage is TRBV20-1 and J usage is TRBJ2-5, with 8 positions matching TRBD2. This CDR3 comprises 15 residues. CDR1 DFQATT and CDR2 SNEGSKA come from the germline V gene (reference sequence). The CDR3 loop is CSLNPGLGSQETQYF. The CDR3 bases are TGCAGCCTCAACCCGGGACTAGGGTCCCAAGAGACCCAGTACTTC.